Presented here are 8 T cell receptor beta chains from one specimen sequenced in a study of CD8+ T cells in alopecia areata. Following extraction, RNA underwent reverse transcription to cDNA, which served as the sequencing template. Measured with immunoSEQ multiplex PCR; TCRdb has only the in-frame clones, and not every one. Seen here are about 42,000 clones, roughly 65% observed once, and the top ten hold roughly 22%. Treatment in this sample: oral pan-JAK inhibitor, 5-10 mg twice daily. The input for sequencing was CD8+ T cells sorted from blood, taken at week 4, from a patient treated with tofacitinib. The source of these receptors is a human donor with alopecia areata.

This clone came up a few times. J is TRBJ2-3 and V is TRBV29-1; 8 positions agree with TRBD2. Unmatched junction bases numbered 7, after V lost 7 bases and J lost 4 bases. Germline CDR1 is SQVTM and CDR2 is ANQGSEA. This CDR3 region has 13 residues. CDR3 coding DNA: TGCAGCGGACGGGGGGGCCTCGCAGATACGCAGTATTTT. Its protein product is CSGRGGLADTQYF.

The chain has TRBV9 and TRBJ1-4, with 8 bases identical to TRBD1. The CDR3 runs 15 residues. Trimming removed 0 bases from V and 8 bases from J; junction bases left unmatched: 6. Germline assignment: CDR1 SGDLS and CDR2 YYNGEE. CDR3 region: CASSVAGTGGEKLFF. For the CDR3, the DNA is TGTGCCAGCAGCGTAGCTGGGACAGGAGGCGAAAAACTGTTTTTT.

V is TRBV2 and J is TRBJ2-7; D is uncertain. CDR1 and CDR2 from the germline V gene are SNHLY and FYNNEI. The CDR3 consists of 13 residues. The V and J ends lost 3 bases and 1 base respectively, with 7 bases between them. CDR3 amino acids: CASSDFESYEQYF. In nucleotides, the CDR3 is TGTGCCAGCAGTGACTTTGAATCCTACGAGCAGTACTTC.

This clone has a handful of counts. The chain carries TRBV29-1 and TRBJ2-7, with 9 bases lining up with TRBD1. Losses at the gene ends were 5 bases for V and 5 bases for J; bases not matched to a gene: 10. This CDR3 has 14 amino acids. Per the germline V gene, CDR1 is SQVTM and CDR2 is ANQGSEA. This CDR3 reads CSVRSGTGLHEQYF. The CDR3 nucleotides read TGCAGCGTTCGATCCGGGACAGGGCTCCACGAGCAGTACTTC.

This clone was detected only a few times. The chain carries TRBV7-6 and TRBJ2-2, with D perhaps TRBD2 (5 bases). Trimming removed 1 base at V and 0 bases at J, with 12 bases between. This CDR3 has 17 amino acids. Germline CDR1 is SGHVS and CDR2 is FNYEAQ. The CDR3 nucleotides are TGTGCCAGCAGCTTAGAGCTCGGGGTCGCGAACACCGGGGAGCTGTTTTTT. It is translated as CASSLELGVANTGELFF. Full variable domain (missing parts from reference TRBV7-6 and TRBJ2-2): GAGVSQSPRYKVTKRGQDVALRCDPISGHVSLYWYRQALGQGPEFLTYFNYEAQQDKSGLPNDRFSAERPEGSISTLTIQRTEQRDSAMYRCASSLELGVANTGELFFGEGSRLTVL.

The chain couples TRBV29-1 to TRBJ1-5; a weak D match, TRBD1 (5 bases). Germline lookup yields CDR1 SQVTM and CDR2 ANQGSEA. CDR3 length: 14 residues. V lost 5 bases and J lost 7, with 18 bases in between. DNA for the CDR3: TGCAGCGTTAGTGGGTCAGGGACTCGACAGCCCCAGCATTTT. Its protein is CSVSGSGTRQPQHF.

This chain uses TRBV14 with TRBJ2-7; the match to TRBD1 covers 10 bases. V trimming: 1 base; J trimming: 5 bases; junction bases outside the gene matches: 5. Germline V gene lookup returns CDR1 SGHDN and CDR2 FVKESK. The CDR3 extends over 15 amino acids. The CDR3 coding sequence is TGTGCCAGCAGCCAAGTGGACAGGGGGACCCACGAGCAGTACTTC. Amino acid sequence: CASSQVDRGTHEQYF.

The V call is TRBV6-6, the J call TRBJ2-2; D is possibly TRBD2 (5 bases). V dropped 7 bases and J dropped 5 bases, with 14 bases sitting between them. CDR3 length equals 14 residues. Germline V gene lookup returns CDR1 MNHNY and CDR2 SVGAGI (reference sequence). CDR3 residues: CASTAGPSTGELFF. CDR3 in DNA: TGTGCCAGCACCGCGGGCCCATCAACCGGGGAGCTGTTTTTT.